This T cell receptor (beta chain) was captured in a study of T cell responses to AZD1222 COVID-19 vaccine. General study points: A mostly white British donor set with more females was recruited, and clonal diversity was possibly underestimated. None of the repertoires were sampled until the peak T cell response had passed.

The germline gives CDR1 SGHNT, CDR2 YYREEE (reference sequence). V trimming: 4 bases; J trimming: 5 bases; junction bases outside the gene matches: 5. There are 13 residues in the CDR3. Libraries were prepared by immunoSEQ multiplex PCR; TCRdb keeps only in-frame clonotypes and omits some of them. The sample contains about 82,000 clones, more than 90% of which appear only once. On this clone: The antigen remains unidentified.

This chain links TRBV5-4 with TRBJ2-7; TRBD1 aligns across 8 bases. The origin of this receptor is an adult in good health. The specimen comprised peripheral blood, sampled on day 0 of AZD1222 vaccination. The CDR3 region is CASSPDRGHEQYF. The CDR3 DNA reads TGTGCCAGCAGCCCAGACAGGGGTCACGAGCAGTACTTC.